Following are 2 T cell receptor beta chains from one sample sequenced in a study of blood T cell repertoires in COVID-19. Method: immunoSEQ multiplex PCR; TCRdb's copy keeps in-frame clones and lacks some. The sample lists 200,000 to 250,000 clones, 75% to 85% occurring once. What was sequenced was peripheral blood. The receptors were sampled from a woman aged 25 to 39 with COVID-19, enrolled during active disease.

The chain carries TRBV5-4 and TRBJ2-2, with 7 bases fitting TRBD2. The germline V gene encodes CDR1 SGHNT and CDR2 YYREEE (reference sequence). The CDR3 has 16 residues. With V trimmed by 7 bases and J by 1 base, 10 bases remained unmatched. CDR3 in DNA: TGTGCCAGCGCCGATCCCCAGCGGGGGAACACCGGGGAGCTGTTTTTT. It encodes CASADPQRGNTGELFF.

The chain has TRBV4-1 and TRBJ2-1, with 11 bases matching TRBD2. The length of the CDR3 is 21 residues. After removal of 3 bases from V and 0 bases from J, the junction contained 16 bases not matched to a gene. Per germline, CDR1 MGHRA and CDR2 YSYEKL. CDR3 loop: CASSHRLGLAGGPSSYNEQFF. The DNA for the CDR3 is TGCGCCAGCAGCCACCGATTGGGGCTAGCGGGGGGCCCTAGCTCCTACAATGAGCAGTTCTTC.